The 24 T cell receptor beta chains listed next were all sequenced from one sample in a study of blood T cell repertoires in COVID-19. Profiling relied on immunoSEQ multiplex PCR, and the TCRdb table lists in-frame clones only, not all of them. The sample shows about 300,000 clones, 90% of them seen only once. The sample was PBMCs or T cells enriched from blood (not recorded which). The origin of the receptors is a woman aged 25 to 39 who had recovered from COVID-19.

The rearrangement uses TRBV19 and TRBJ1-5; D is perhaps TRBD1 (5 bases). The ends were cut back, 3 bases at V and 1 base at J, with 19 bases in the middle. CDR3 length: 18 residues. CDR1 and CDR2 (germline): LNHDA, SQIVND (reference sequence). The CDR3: CASSIRLSRAGSNQPQHF. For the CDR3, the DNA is TGTGCCAGTAGTATCCGACTTAGCAGGGCTGGGAGCAATCAGCCCCAGCATTTT. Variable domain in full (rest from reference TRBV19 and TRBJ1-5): DGGITQSPKYLFRKEGQNVTLSCEQNLNHDAMYWYRQDPGQGLRLIYYSQIVNDFQKGDIAEGYSVSREKKESFPLTVTSAQKNPTAFYLCASSIRLSRAGSNQPQHFGDGTRLSIL.

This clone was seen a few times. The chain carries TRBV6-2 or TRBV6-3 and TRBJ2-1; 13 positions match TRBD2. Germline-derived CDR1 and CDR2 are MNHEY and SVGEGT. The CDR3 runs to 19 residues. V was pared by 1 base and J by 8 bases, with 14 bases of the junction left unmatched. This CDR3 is CASSYLVGTSGRARDEQFF. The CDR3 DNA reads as TGTGCCAGCAGTTACTTGGTCGGCACTAGCGGGAGGGCCAGGGATGAGCAGTTCTTC.

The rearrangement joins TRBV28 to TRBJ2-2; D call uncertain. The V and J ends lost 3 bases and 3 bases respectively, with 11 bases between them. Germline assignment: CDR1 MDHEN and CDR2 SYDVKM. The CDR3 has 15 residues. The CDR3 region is CASSFRLDHTGELFF. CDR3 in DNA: TGTGCCAGCAGTTTTCGGCTAGACCACACCGGGGAGCTGTTTTTT.

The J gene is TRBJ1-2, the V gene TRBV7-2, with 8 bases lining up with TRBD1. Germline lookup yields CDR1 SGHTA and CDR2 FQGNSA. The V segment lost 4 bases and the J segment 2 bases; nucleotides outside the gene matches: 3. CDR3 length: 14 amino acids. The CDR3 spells CASSSDRANYGYTF. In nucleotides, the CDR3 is TGTGCCAGCAGCTCGGACAGGGCAAACTATGGCTACACCTTC. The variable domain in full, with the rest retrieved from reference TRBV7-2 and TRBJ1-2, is GAGVSQSPSNKVTEKGKDVELRCDPISGHTALYWYRQSLGQGLEFLIYFQGNSAPDKSGLPSDRFSAERTGGSVSTLTIQRTQQEDSAVYLCASSSDRANYGYTFGSGTRLTVV.

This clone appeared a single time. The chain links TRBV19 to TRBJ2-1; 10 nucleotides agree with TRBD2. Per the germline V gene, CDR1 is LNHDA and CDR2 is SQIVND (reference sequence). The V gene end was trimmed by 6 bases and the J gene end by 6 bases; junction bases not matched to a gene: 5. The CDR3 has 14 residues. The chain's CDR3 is CASRLAGSSNEQFF. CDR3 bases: TGTGCCAGTAGACTAGCGGGATCATCCAATGAGCAGTTCTTC.

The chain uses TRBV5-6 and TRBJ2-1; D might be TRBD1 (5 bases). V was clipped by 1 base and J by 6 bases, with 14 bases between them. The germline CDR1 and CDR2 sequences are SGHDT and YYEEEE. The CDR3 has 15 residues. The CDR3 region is CASSLSWQGGNEQFF. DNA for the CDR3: TGTGCCAGCAGCTTGTCTTGGCAGGGTGGCAATGAGCAGTTCTTC.

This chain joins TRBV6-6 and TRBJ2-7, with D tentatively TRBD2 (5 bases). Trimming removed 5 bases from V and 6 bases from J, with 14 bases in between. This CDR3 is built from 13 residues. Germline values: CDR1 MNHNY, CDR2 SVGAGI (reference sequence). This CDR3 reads CASSTGVSGEQYF. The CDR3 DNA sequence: TGTGCCAGCAGTACCGGGGTGTCGGGCGAGCAGTACTTC.

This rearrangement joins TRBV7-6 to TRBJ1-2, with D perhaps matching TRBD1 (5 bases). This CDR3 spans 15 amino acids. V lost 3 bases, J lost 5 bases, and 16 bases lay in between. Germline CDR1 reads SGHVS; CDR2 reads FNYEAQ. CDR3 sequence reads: CASSFVSRARYGYTF. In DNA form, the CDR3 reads TGTGCCAGCAGCTTTGTATCCAGGGCGAGGTATGGCTACACCTTC.

The CDR3 DNA follows: TGTGCCAGCAGACTAAAGGGGGAGAGCCTATACAATGAGCAGTTCTTC. Translating gives CASRLKGESLYNEQFF. V gene TRBV28 combines with J gene TRBJ2-1; D is perhaps TRBD1 (6 bases). Looked up from germline, CDR1 is MDHEN and CDR2 is SYDVKM. Trimming removed 6 bases from V and 4 bases from J, with 19 bases in between. The CDR3 length is 16 residues. Variable domain in full (rest from reference TRBV28 and TRBJ2-1): DVKVTQSSRYLVKRTGEKVFLECVQDMDHENMFWYRQDPGLGLRLIYFSYDVKMKEKGDIPEGYSVSREKKERFSLILESASTNQTSMYLCASRLKGESLYNEQFFGPGTRLTVL.

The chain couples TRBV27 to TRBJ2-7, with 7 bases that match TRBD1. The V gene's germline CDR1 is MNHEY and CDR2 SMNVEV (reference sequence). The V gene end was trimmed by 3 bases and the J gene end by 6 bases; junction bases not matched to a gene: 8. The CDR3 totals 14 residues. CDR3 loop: CASSLETGRGEQYF. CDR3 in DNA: TGTGCCAGCAGTTTGGAGACAGGGAGAGGCGAGCAGTACTTC.

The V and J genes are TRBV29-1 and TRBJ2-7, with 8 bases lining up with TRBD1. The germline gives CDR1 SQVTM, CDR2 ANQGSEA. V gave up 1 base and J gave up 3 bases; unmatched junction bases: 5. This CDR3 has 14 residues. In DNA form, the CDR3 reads TGCAGCGTTGAAGGTACAGGGGGTATCTACGAGCAGTACTTC. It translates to CSVEGTGGIYEQYF.

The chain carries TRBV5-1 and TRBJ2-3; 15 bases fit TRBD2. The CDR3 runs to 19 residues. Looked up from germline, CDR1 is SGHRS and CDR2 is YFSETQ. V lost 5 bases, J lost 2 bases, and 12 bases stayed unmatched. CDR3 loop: CASSSGLAGGTMDTDTQYF. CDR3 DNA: TGCGCCAGCAGTTCAGGACTAGCGGGAGGGACCATGGACACAGATACGCAGTATTTT.

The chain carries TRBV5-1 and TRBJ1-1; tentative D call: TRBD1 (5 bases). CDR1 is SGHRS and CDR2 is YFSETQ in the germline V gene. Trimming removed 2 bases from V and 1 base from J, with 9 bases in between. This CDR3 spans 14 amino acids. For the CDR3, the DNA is TGCGCCAGCAGCTTCTTAGGACAGAACACTGAAGCTTTCTTT. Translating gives CASSFLGQNTEAFF.

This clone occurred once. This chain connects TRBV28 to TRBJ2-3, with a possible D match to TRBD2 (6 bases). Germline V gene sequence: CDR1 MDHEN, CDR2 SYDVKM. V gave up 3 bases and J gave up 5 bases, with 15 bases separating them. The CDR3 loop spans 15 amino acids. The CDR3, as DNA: TGTGCCAGCAGTTTGGGGACGGGAGCTGGAGATACGCAGTATTTT. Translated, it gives CASSLGTGAGDTQYF.

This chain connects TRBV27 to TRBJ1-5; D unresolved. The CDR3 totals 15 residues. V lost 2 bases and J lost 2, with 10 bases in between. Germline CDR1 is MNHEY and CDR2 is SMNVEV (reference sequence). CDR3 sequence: CASSLRPGGNQPQHF. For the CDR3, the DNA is TGTGCCAGCAGTTTAAGGCCGGGTGGCAATCAGCCCCAGCATTTT.

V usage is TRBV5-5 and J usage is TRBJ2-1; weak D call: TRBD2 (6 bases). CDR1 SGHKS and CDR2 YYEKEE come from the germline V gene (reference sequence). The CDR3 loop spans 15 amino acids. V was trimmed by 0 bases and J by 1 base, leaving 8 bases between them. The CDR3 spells CASSLAAGSYNEQFF. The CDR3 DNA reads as TGTGCCAGCAGCTTGGCCGCGGGATCCTACAATGAGCAGTTCTTC. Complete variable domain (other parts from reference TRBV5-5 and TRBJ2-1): DAGVTQSPTHLIKTRGQQVTLRCSPISGHKSVSWYQQVLGQGPQFIFQYYEKEERGRGNFPDRFSARQFPNYSSELNVNALLLGDSALYLCASSLAAGSYNEQFFGPGTRLTVL.

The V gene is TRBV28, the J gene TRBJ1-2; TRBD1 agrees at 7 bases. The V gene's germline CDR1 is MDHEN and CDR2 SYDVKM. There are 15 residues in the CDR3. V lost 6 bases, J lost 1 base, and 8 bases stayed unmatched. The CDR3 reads CASRAGGTHNYGYTF. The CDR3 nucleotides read TGTGCCAGCAGAGCAGGGGGGACACATAACTATGGCTACACCTTC.

Written as DNA, the CDR3 is TGTGCCAGCAGTTTGGGGGGACAGTTTCCCGGGACTAGCGGGCGGGAAGAGACCCAGTACTTC. It codes for CASSLGGQFPGTSGREETQYF. The chain has TRBV28 and TRBJ2-5, with 12 bases identical to TRBD2. Germline lookup yields CDR1 MDHEN and CDR2 SYDVKM. The ends lost 3 bases at V and 3 bases at J; junction bases unmatched: 20. The CDR3 runs 21 residues.

The chain's CDR3 is CASSSGLAGFGEQYF. The CDR3 coding sequence is TGTGCCAGCAGTTCCGGACTAGCGGGGTTCGGCGAGCAGTACTTC. V gene TRBV6-5 combines with J gene TRBJ2-7; TRBD2 matches 12 bases. CDR1 and CDR2 from the germline V gene are MNHEY and SVGAGI. V trimming: 4 bases; J trimming: 6 bases; junction bases outside the gene matches: 7. This CDR3 is 15 amino acids long.

As DNA, the CDR3 is TGTGCCAGCAGAAGACAGGGTCCTTTCTCGGGGAGCTACACCTTC. This sequence encodes CASRRQGPFSGSYTF. The chain couples TRBV6-5 to TRBJ1-2; TRBD1 matches at 7 bases. The junction had 16 bases not matched to a gene; V was cut back by 6 bases and J by 9 bases. Germline-derived CDR1 and CDR2 are MNHEY and SVGAGI. The CDR3 is 15 amino acids.

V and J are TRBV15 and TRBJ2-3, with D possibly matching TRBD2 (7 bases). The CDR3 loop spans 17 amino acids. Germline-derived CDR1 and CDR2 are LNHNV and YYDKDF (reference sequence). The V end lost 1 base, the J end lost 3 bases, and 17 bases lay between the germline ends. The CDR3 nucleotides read TGTGCCACCAGCAGAGTACGGGGGGCTGGAGAAACAGATACGCAGTATTTT. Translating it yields CATSRVRGAGETDTQYF.

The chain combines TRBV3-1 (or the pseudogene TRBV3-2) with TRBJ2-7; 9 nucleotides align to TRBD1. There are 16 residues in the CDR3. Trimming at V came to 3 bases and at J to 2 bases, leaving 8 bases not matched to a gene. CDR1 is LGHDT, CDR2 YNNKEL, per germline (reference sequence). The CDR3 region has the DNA TGTGCCAGCAGCCACCCTTGGGACAGGGACCCCTACGAGCAGTACTTC. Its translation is CASSHPWDRDPYEQYF.

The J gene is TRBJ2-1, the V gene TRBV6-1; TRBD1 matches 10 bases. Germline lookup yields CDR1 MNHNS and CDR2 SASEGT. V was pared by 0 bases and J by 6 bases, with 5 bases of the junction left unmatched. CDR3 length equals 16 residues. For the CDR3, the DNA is TGTGCCAGCAGTGAAGCCGGGACAGGGGTCGTCAATGAGCAGTTCTTC. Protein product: CASSEAGTGVVNEQFF.

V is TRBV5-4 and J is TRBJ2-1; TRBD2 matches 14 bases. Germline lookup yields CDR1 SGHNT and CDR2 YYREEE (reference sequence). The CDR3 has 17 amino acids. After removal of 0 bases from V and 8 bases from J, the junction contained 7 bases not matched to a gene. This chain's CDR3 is CASSLASGTSGRHEQFF. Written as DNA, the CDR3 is TGTGCCAGCAGCTTGGCATCCGGGACTAGCGGGAGACATGAGCAGTTCTTC. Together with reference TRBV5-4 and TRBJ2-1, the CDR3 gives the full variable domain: ETGVTQSPTHLIKTRGQQVTLRCSSQSGHNTVSWYQQALGQGPQFIFQYYREEENGRGNFPPRFSGLQFPNYSSELNVNALELDDSALYLCASSLASGTSGRHEQFFGPGTRLTVL.